A single sample gave rise to the 10 T cell receptor beta chains below, sequenced in a study of cytomegalovirus exposure and HLA in healthy donors listed by TCRdb under 2017. The library was prepared using the immunoSEQ multiplex PCR assay. TCRdb took this table from immuneACCESS and kept in-frame rearrangements with V and J called. Such tables lack part of the clones; where checked against another copy, unresolved V genes explain under half of the gap, and the rest is unexplained. This sample is represented by 40,000 to 55,000 clones; over 85% of them were singletons. Less than 2.5% of the sample lies in the top ten. The sequenced sample was PBMCs. Source of these receptors: a woman aged 18-35 years in good health and CMV-seronegative.

This clone was seen a single time. This chain links TRBV7-9 with TRBJ2-2, with 7 bases matching TRBD2. The germline gives CDR1 SEHNR, CDR2 FQNEAQ (reference sequence). This CDR3 comprises 15 residues. The V gene end was trimmed by 5 bases and the J gene end by 1 base; junction bases not matched to a gene: 4. The CDR3 bases are TGTGCCAGCAGCCGGGCGGGGGTGAACACCGGGGAGCTGTTTTTT. As protein: CASSRAGVNTGELFF. Drawing the rest from reference TRBV7-9 and TRBJ2-2, the complete variable domain is DTGVSQNPRHKITKRGQNVTFRCDPISEHNRLYWYRQTLGQGPEFLTYFQNEAQLEKSRLLSDRFSAERPKGSFSTLEIQRTEQGDSAMYLCASSRAGVNTGELFFGEGSRLTVL.

This clone occurred once. One end of the junction does not line up with germline, which may come from a read error. The chain uses TRBV5-4 and TRBJ2-7; 7 positions match TRBD2. Germline-derived CDR1 and CDR2 are SGHNT and YYREEE (reference sequence). The CDR3 is 14 residues long. The CDR3 region is CASSLEVSSGVRDF. The CDR3 nucleotides read TGTGCCAGCAGCTTGGAGGTTTCGAGCGGGGTACGGGACTTC.

This chain joins TRBV28 and TRBJ1-4; 8 positions match TRBD1. The CDR3 spans 15 residues. Germline V lookup: CDR1 MDHEN, CDR2 SYDVKM. V was clipped by 6 bases and J by 7 bases; unmatched bases: 10. The CDR3 spells CASSSTGQGGEKLFF. Here the CDR3 DNA reads TGTGCCAGCAGCTCAACAGGACAGGGCGGTGAAAAACTGTTTTTT.

The chain couples TRBV19 to TRBJ1-2; possibly TRBD1 for D (5 bases). This CDR3 region has 14 residues. CDR1 and CDR2 (germline): LNHDA, SQIVND (reference sequence). The germline V and J ends were trimmed by 8 bases and 4 bases, with 17 bases remaining between them. The DNA of the CDR3 is TGTGCCAGTGCTACAGGCGAATTGGTCTATGGCTACACCTTC. Protein sequence: CASATGELVYGYTF.

The J gene is TRBJ2-2, the V gene TRBV7-6, with D uncertain. The CDR3 covers 15 residues. The V gene lost 5 bases and the J gene lost 2 bases, with 12 bases spanning the gap. Germline V gives CDR1 SGHVS, CDR2 FNYEAQ. CDR3 sequence: CASSEASINTGELFF. CDR3 coding DNA: TGTGCCAGCAGCGAAGCCTCTATTAACACCGGGGAGCTGTTTTTT.

This clone is a singleton in its sample. V is TRBV5-8 and J is TRBJ1-1, with D unresolved. The germline V gene encodes CDR1 SGHTS and CDR2 YDEGEE. The CDR3 totals 13 residues. Trimming shortened V by 3 bases and J by 5 bases, and 11 bases separated the two germline ends. CDR3 coding DNA: TGTGCCAGCAGCTCCCCAGCGTGGACTGAAGCTTTCTTT. Translated: CASSSPAWTEAFF.

This chain connects TRBV4-2 to TRBJ2-1; the match to TRBD2 covers 7 bases. The CDR3 is 16 amino acids. Germline assignment: CDR1 LGHNA and CDR2 YNFKEQ. The trim removed 4 bases at V and 9 bases at J, leaving 15 bases unmatched. The chain's CDR3 is CASSPTVAGEVGEQFF. The CDR3 coding sequence is TGTGCCAGCAGCCCCACGGTGGCGGGAGAGGTGGGTGAGCAGTTCTTC.

V usage is TRBV5-6 and J usage is TRBJ1-2; D not certain. This CDR3 comprises 13 residues. V lost 1 base to trimming and J lost 7 bases, with 11 bases between them. Germline CDR1 reads SGHDT; CDR2 reads YYEEEE. CDR3 region: CASSLPAVLGYTF. DNA of the CDR3: TGTGCCAGCAGCTTGCCGGCGGTTCTTGGCTACACCTTC.

The chain joins TRBV28 to TRBJ2-5, with TRBD2 identical over 10 bases. Trimming cost V 5 bases and J 5 bases; bases outside gene matches: 5. This CDR3 spans 14 amino acids. Germline CDR1 MDHEN, CDR2 SYDVKM. In nucleotides, the CDR3 is TGTGCCAGCAGTCCTCAAGCGGGAGGGGAGACCCAGTACTTC. Translating gives CASSPQAGGETQYF.

The chain's CDR3 is CASGRLAGEGELFF. The CDR3 nucleotides read TGTGCCAGCGGCCGACTAGCGGGAGAAGGGGAGCTGTTTTTT. The chain joins TRBV2 to TRBJ2-2, with 12 bases aligning to TRBD2. CDR1 and CDR2 from the germline V gene are SNHLY and FYNNEI. The CDR3 loop spans 14 amino acids. J was trimmed by 8 bases and V by 8 bases; bases with no gene match: 6. Full variable domain (rest looked up from reference TRBV2 and TRBJ2-2): EPEVTQTPSHQVTQMGQEVILRCVPISNHLYFYWYRQILGQKVEFLVSFYNNEISEKSEIFDDQFSVERPDGSNFTLKIRSTKLEDSAMYFCASGRLAGEGELFFGEGSRLTVL.